This T cell receptor beta chain was observed in a study of post-analysis software for immune sequencing data. The overall study: The disease courses covered relapsing-remitting, secondary progressive and progressive-relapsing multiple sclerosis. Notes on the study in general: Analysis by F measure revealed that same-batch samples clustered strongly together. Controls' normalized Chao1 diversity significantly exceeded that of multiple sclerosis patients.

About this clonotype: Its antigen is not known. Just one base apart from a much larger clone, this may be a read error.

Incorporated into the TCR beta cDNA libraries were unique molecular identifiers, which served to reduce PCR and sequencing biases. Each CDR3 protein is one row after TCRdb ran MiXCR on the PCR reads. The table lists about 260,000 distinct CDR3 sequences, 35% to 40% of them singletons, with around 5.2% in the top ten. The sample comprised blood. This clonotype originated in a girl aged 10 to 17 with multiple sclerosis.

Written as DNA, the CDR3 is TGTACCAGCAGTTACGACACGGTTAATTCACCCCTCCACTTT. It yields the protein CTSSYDTVNSPLHF. This rearrangement joins TRBV6-5 to TRBJ1-6; no clear D. Per germline, CDR1 MNHEY and CDR2 SVGAGI. This CDR3 is built from 14 residues.